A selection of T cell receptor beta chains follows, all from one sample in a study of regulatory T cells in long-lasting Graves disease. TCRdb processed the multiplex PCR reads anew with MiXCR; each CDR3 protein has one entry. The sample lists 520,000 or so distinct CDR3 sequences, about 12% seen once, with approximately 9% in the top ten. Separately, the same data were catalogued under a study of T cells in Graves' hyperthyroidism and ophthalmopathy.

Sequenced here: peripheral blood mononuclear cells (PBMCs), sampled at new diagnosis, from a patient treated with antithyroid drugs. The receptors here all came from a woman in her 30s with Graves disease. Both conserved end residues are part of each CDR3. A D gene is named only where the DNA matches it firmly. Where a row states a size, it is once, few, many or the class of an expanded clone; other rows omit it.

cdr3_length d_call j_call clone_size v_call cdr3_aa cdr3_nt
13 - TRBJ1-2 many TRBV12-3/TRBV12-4 CASSREAELGYTF TGTGCCAGCAGTAGAGAGGCGGAATTAGGCTACACCTTC
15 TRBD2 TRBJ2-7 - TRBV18 CASSPTSASSYEQYF TGTGCCAGCTCACCAACTAGCGCGAGCTCCTACGAGCAGTACTTC
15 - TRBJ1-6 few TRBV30 CAWSVGGSYNSPLHF TGTGCCTGGAGTGTGGGGGGCTCCTATAATTCACCCCTCCACTTT
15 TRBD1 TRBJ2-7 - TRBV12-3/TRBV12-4 CASRGGQGTPYEQYF TGTGCCAGCAGGGGGGGACAGGGGACTCCCTACGAGCAGTACTTC
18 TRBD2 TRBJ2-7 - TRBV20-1 CSARGSGLPPHNSYEQYF TGCAGTGCTAGGGGGTCGGGACTACCACCCCACAACTCCTACGAGCAGTACTTC
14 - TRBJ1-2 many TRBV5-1 CASSLGDTAGGYTF TGCGCCAGCAGCTTGGGAGACACGGCGGGAGGCTACACCTTC
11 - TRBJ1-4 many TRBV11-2 CASSRDEKLFF TGTGCCAGCAGCCGGGATGAAAAACTGTTTTTT
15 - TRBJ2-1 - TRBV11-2 CASSRDGAGAGDQCF TGTGCCAGCAGCCGAGACGGTGCAGGGGCGGGGGATCAGTGCTTC
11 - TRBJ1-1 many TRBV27 CASSGQNEAFF TGTGCCAGCAGTGGACAGAACGAAGCTTTCTTT
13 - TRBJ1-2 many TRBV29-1 CSVERGSYYGYTF TGCAGCGTTGAAAGAGGGTCCTACTATGGCTACACCTTC
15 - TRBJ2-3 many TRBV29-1 CSVEGDSSFTDTQYF TGCAGCGTTGAAGGGGACTCCTCCTTTACAGATACGCAGTATTTT
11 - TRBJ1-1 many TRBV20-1 CSAGGNTEAFF TGCAGTGCTGGAGGGAACACTGAAGCTTTCTTT
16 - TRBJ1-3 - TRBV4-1 CASSQSKATSGNTIYF TGCGCCAGCAGCCAATCGAAGGCGACCTCTGGAAACACCATATATTTT
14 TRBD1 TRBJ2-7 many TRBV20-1 CSAPRTGAPYEQYF TGCAGTGCACCCCGGACAGGGGCCCCCTACGAGCAGTACTTC
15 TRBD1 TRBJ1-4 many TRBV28 CASSFFGQGSKKLFF TGTGCCAGCAGTTTCTTCGGACAGGGTAGTAAAAAACTGTTTTTT
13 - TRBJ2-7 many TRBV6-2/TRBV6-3 CASSYSWTVRGYF TGTGCCAGCAGTTACTCCTGGACGGTCCGGGGGTACTTC
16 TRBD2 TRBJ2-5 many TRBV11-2 CASSLGFRTSGETQYF TGTGCCAGCAGCTTAGGCTTCCGTACTAGCGGCGAGACCCAGTACTTC
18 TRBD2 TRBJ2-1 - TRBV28 CASMLLAGASPLYNEQFF TGTGCCAGCATGTTACTAGCGGGAGCTTCACCCCTGTACAATGAGCAGTTCTTC
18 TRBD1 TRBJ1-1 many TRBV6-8 CASSYPAPGQFMNTEAFF TGTGCCAGCAGTTACCCGGCCCCGGGACAGTTCATGAACACTGAAGCTTTCTTT
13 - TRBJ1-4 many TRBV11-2 CASSLRGLEKLFF TGTGCCAGCAGCTTAAGAGGGCTTGAAAAACTGTTTTTT
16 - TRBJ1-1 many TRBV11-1 CASSFAKRGFNTEAFF TGTGCCAGCAGCTTCGCAAAGAGAGGTTTTAACACTGAAGCTTTCTTT
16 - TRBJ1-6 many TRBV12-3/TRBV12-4 CASSLVRGSYNSPLHF TGTGCCAGCAGTTTAGTGAGGGGCTCGTATAATTCACCCCTCCACTTT
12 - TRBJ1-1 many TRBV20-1 CSAIGRSYEAFF TGCAGTGCTATCGGCAGAAGTTATGAAGCTTTCTTT
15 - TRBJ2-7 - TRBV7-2 CASSLGRGLDYEQYF TGTGCCAGCAGCTTAGGGAGGGGGCTGGACTACGAGCAGTACTTC
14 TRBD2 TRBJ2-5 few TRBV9 CASSVEGGQETQYF TGTGCCAGCAGCGTAGAGGGAGGGCAAGAGACCCAGTACTTC
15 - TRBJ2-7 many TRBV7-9 CASSPPQGKSYEQYF TGTGCCAGCAGCCCCCCCCAGGGAAAAAGCTACGAGCAGTACTTC
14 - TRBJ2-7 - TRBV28 CASSFNSHPYEQYF TGTGCCAGCAGTTTCAACAGTCATCCCTACGAGCAGTACTTC
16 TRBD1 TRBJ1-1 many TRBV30 CAWSWPGGLMNTEAFF TGTGCCTGGAGTTGGCCAGGGGGGTTGATGAACACTGAAGCTTTCTTT
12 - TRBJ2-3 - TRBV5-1 CASSRASDTQYF TGCGCCAGCAGCCGTGCTTCGGATACGCAGTATTTT
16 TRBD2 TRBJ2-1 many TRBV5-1 CASSFMSSGRLNEQFF TGCGCCAGCAGCTTCATGTCTAGCGGGAGGCTCAATGAGCAGTTCTTC
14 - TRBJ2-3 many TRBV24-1 CATSDEPITGTQYF TGTGCCACCAGTGACGAACCGATCACGGGGACGCAGTATTTT
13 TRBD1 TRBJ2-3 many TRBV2 CASTRDRADTQYF TGTGCCAGCACCCGGGACAGGGCAGATACGCAGTATTTT
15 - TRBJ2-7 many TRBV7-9 CASSLARGPTYEQYF TGTGCCAGCAGCTTAGCAAGGGGTCCGACCTACGAGCAGTACTTC
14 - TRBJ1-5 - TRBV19 CASTGSGRSQPQHF TGTGCCAGCACCGGGTCAGGGCGTTCTCAGCCCCAGCATTTT
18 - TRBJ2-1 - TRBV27 CASSLRGGRAAEYDEQFF TGTGCCAGCAGTTTGAGGGGGGGGCGGGCGGCCGAATACGATGAGCAGTTCTTC
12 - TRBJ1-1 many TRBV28 CASSFLNTEAFF TGTGCCAGCAGTTTCCTGAACACTGAAGCTTTCTTT
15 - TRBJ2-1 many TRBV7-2 CASSLGGRGVGEQFF TGTGCCAGCAGCTTAGGCGGCCGTGGGGTAGGTGAGCAGTTCTTC
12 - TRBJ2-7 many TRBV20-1 CSARNDIYEQYF TGCAGTGCTAGAAACGACATCTACGAGCAGTACTTC
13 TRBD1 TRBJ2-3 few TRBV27 CASSDRETDTQYF TGTGCCAGCAGCGACAGGGAGACAGATACGCAGTATTTT
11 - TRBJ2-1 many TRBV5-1 CASSTWDEQFF TGCGCCAGCTCTACCTGGGATGAGCAGTTCTTC
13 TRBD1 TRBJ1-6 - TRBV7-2 CASSLGGQGPLHF TGTGCCAGCAGCTTAGGGGGACAGGGACCCCTCCACTTT
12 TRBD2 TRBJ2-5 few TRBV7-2 CASSLDGRLEFF TGTGCCAGCAGCTTAGACGGGAGGCTGGAGTTCTTC
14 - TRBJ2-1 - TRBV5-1 CASSPILVDNEQFF TGCGCCAGCAGCCCAATCCTAGTAGACAATGAGCAGTTCTTC
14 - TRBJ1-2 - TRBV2 CASLSTGSRGGYTF TGTGCCAGCCTTAGCACCGGGAGTCGGGGTGGCTACACCTTC